This entry features one T cell receptor (beta chain) sequence. The record originates from a study of blood T cell repertoires in COVID-19. Study background: COVID-19 samples, acute and convalescent, were from the United States, Italy and Spain.

The CDR3 is 15 amino acids. The germline V gene has CDR1 MNHEY and CDR2 SMNVEV (reference sequence). V gave up 6 bases and J gave up 6 bases; unmatched junction bases: 9. Original analysis: Scientists estimated how many nucleated cells there were by amplifying reference gene primers. The method was immunoSEQ multiplex PCR; TCRdb's version includes in-frame clones alone and lacks a portion of them. V, J and clone size are taken as reported in that table, and D and trimming were inferred from the DNA itself. Of 100,000 to 150,000 clones listed, approximately 80% are singletons. Sample: peripheral blood. The chain couples TRBV27 to TRBJ2-7; 12 bases agree with TRBD2. This receptor was identified in a man in his forties or fifties with active or convalescent COVID-19. For the CDR3, the DNA is TGTGCCAGCAGCCGTTTACTAGCGGGGGGTAGCGAGCAGTACTTC. Protein sequence: CASSRLLAGGSEQYF.